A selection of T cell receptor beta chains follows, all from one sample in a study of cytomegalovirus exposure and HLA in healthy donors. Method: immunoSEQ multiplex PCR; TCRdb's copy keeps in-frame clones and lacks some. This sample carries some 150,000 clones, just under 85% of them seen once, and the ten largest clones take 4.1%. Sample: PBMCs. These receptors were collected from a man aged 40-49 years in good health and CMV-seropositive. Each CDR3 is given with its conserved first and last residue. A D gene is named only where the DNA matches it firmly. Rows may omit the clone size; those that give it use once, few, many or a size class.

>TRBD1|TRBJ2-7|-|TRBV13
CASSSADRGLQYF
TGTGCCAGCAGCTCGGCGGACAGGGGGCTACAGTACTTC
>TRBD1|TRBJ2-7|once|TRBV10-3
CAINPRGQGYEQYF
TGTGCCATCAACCCCCGGGGACAGGGCTACGAGCAGTACTTC
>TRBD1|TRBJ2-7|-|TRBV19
CASSPGGRYEQYF
TGTGCCAGTAGTCCAGGGGGCAGGTACGAGCAGTACTTC
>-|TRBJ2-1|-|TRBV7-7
CASSLDSFGEQFF
TGTGCTAGCAGCTTAGACTCATTCGGTGAGCAGTTCTTC
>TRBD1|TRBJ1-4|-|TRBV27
CASSPYDRAEDEKLFF
TGTGCCAGCAGCCCTTACGACAGGGCTGAAGATGAAAAACTGTTTTTT
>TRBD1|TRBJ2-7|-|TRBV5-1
CASSKRQGPYEQYF
TGCGCCAGCAGCAAACGACAGGGGCCCTACGAGCAGTACTTC
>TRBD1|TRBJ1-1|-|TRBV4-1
CASSQQGVYTEAFF
TGCGCCAGCAGCCAACAGGGGGTTTACACTGAAGCTTTCTTT
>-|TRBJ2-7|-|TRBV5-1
CASSMRPTGVYEQYF
TGCGCCAGCAGCATGAGGCCGACAGGAGTCTACGAGCAGTACTTC
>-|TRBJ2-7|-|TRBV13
CASSEHEDEQYF
TGTGCCAGCAGCGAACATGAGGACGAGCAGTACTTC
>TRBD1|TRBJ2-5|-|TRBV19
CASSTGTEAQTQYF
TGTGCCAGTAGTACCGGGACAGAGGCCCAGACCCAGTACTTC
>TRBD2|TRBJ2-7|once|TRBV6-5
CASSYSAGGAYEQYF
TGTGCCAGCAGTTACTCGGCGGGAGGGGCCTACGAGCAGTACTTC
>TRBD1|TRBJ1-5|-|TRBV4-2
CASSQKGQVLSNQPQHF
TGTGCCAGCAGCCAAAAGGGACAGGTATTAAGCAATCAGCCCCAGCATTTT